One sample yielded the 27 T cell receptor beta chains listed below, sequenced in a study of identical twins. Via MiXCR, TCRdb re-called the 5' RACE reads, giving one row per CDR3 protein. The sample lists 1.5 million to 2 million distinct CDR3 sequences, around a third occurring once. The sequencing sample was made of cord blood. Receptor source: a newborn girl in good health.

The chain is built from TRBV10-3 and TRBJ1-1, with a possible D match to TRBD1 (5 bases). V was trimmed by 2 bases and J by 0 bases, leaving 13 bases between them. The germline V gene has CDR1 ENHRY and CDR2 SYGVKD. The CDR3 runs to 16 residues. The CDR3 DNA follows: TGTGCCATCAGTGAGGGACACCGCCTGATGAACACTGAAGCTTTCTTT. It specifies CAISEGHRLMNTEAFF.

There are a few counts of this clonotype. Written as DNA, the CDR3 is TGTGCCAGCAGTGATTGGACAGGCTGGACCGGGGAGCTGTTTTTT. Its protein product is CASSDWTGWTGELFF. The chain employs TRBV6-1 and TRBJ2-2; 7 positions agree with TRBD1. With V trimmed by 3 bases and J by 5 bases, 6 bases remained unmatched. The CDR3 totals 15 residues. Germline V gene lookup returns CDR1 MNHNS and CDR2 SASEGT.

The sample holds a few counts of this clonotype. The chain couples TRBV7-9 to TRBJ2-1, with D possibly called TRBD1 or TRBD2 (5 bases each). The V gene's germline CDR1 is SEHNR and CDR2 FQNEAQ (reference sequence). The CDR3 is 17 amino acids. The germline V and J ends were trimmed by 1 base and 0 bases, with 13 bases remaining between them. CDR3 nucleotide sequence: TGTGCCAGCAGCTTAGGTAGGGGCGGGCACTCCTACAATGAGCAGTTCTTC. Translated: CASSLGRGGHSYNEQFF.

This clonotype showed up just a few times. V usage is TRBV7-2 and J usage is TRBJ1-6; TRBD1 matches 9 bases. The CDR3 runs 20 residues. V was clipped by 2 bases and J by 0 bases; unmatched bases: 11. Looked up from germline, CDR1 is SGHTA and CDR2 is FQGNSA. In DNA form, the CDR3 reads TGTGCCAGCAGCTTAACACCCTTAGGGACAGGGTTCTCCTATAATTCACCCCTCCACTTT. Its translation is CASSLTPLGTGFSYNSPLHF. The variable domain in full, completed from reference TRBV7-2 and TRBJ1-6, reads GAGVSQSPSNKVTEKGKDVELRCDPISGHTALYWYRQSLGQGLEFLIYFQGNSAPDKSGLPSDRFSAERTGGSVSTLTIQRTQQEDSAVYLCASSLTPLGTGFSYNSPLHFGNGTRLTVT.

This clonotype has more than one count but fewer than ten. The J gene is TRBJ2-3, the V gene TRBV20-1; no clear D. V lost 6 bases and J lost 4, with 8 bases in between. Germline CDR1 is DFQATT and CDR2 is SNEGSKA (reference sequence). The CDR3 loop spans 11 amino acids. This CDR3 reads CSARISDTQYF. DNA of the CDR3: TGCAGTGCCAGAATCTCAGATACGCAGTATTTT.

DNA of the CDR3: TGCGCCAGCAGCTGGGAAGATCAGCCCCAGCATTTT. This sequence encodes CASSWEDQPQHF. V is TRBV5-1 and J is TRBJ1-5; D unclear. This CDR3 is built from 12 residues. Germline loops: CDR1 SGHRS, CDR2 YFSETQ. Trimming cost V 3 bases and J 5 bases, with 6 bases left between them. Filled out from reference TRBV5-1 and TRBJ1-5, the complete variable domain reads KAGVTQTPRYLIKTRGQQVTLSCSPISGHRSVSWYQQTPGQGLQFLFEYFSETQRNKGNFPGRFSGRQFSNSRSEMNVSTLELGDSALYLCASSWEDQPQHFGDGTRLSIL.

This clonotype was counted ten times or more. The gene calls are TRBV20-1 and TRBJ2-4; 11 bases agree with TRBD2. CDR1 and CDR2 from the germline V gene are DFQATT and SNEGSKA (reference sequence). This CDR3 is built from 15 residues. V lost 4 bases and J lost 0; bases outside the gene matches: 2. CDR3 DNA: TGCAGTGCTATCACTAGCGGGAGAGCCAAAAACATTCAGTACTTC. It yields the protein CSAITSGRAKNIQYF.

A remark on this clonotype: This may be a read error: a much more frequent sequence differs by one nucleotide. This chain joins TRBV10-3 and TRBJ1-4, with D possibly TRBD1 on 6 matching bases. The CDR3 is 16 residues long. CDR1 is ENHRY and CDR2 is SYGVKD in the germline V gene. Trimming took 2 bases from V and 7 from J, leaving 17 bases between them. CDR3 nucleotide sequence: TGTGCCATCAGTGAGCCGTGGACAGCCCCTAGTGAAAAACTGTTTTTT. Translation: CAISEPWTAPSEKLFF.

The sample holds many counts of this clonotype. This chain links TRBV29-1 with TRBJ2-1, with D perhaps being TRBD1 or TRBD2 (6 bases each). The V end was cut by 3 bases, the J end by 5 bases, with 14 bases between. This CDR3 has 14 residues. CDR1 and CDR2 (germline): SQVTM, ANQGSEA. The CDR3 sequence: CSVEGAGEDNEQFF. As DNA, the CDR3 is TGCAGCGTTGAGGGGGCAGGGGAGGACAATGAGCAGTTCTTC.

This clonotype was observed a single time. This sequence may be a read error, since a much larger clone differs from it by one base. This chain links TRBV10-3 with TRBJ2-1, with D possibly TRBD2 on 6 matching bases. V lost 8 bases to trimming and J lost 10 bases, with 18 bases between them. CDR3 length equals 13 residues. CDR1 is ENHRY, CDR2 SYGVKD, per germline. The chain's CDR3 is CAIRGTDHYEQFF. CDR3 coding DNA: TGTGCCATCCGGGGGACTGATCACTACGAGCAGTTCTTC.

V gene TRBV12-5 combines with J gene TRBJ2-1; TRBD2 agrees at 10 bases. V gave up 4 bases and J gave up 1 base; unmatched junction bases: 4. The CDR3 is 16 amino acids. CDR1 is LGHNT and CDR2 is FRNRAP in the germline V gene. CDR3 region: CASGSLAGGSYNEQFF. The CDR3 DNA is TGTGCTAGTGGTTCGTTAGCGGGGGGATCCTACAATGAGCAGTTCTTC.

CDR3 DNA: TGCAGTGCTAGACTAGCGGGGGGGCCAGTGGCGCCAGATACGCAGTATTTT. It is translated as CSARLAGGPVAPDTQYF. J is TRBJ2-3 and V is TRBV20-1, with TRBD2 matching over 12 bases. Germline assignment: CDR1 DFQATT and CDR2 SNEGSKA (reference sequence). This CDR3 has 17 residues. J was trimmed by 4 bases and V by 2 bases; bases with no gene match: 10.

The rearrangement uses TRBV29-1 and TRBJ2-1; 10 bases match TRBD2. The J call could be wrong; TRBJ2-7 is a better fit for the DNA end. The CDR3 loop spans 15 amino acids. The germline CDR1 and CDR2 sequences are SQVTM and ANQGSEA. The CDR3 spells CSVPGLASSYNEQYF. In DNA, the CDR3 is TGCAGCGTTCCGGGACTAGCGAGCTCCTACAATGAGCAGTACTTC.

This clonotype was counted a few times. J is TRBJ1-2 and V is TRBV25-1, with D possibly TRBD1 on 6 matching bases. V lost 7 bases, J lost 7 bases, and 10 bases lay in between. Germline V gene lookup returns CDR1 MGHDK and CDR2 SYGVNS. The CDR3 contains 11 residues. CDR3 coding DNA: TGTGCCAGCACCGGACAGCGTGGCTACACCTTC. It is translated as CASTGQRGYTF.

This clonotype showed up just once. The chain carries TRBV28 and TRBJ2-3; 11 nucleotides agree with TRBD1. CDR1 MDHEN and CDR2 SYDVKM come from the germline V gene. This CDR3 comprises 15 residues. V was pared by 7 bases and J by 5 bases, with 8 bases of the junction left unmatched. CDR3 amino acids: CASTRPGQGGDTQYF. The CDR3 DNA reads TGTGCCAGCACCCGACCGGGACAGGGGGGAGATACGCAGTATTTT. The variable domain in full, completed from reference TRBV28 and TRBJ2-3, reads DVKVTQSSRYLVKRTGEKVFLECVQDMDHENMFWYRQDPGLGLRLIYFSYDVKMKEKGDIPEGYSVSREKKERFSLILESASTNQTSMYLCASTRPGQGGDTQYFGPGTRLTVL.

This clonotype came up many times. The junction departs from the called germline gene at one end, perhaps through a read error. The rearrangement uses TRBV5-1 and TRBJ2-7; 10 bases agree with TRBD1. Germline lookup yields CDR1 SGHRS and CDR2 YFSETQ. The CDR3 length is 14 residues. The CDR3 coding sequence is TGTGCCAGCAGTTTGACAGGGGGCTACAATGAGCAGTACTTC. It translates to CASSLTGGYNEQYF.

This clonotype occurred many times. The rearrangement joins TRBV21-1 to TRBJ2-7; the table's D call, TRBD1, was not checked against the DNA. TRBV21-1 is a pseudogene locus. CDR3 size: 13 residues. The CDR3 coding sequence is TGTGCCAGCAGCAAAGGGACAACCTACGAGCAGTACTTC. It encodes CASSKGTTYEQYF.

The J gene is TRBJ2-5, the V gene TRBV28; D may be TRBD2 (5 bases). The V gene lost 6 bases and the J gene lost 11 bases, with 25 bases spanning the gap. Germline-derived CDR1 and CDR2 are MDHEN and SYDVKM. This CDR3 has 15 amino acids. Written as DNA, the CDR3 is TGTGCCAGCAGCCCTCGACCGCCGGGTATTTGGGAGCAGTACTTC. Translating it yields CASSPRPPGIWEQYF.

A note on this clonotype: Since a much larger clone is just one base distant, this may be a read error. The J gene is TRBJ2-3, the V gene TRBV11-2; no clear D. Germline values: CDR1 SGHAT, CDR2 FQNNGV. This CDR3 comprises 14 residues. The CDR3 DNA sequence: TGTGCCAGCGGCTTGGCGGCGGTCTTAGATACGCAGTATTTT. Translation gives CASGLAAVLDTQYF.

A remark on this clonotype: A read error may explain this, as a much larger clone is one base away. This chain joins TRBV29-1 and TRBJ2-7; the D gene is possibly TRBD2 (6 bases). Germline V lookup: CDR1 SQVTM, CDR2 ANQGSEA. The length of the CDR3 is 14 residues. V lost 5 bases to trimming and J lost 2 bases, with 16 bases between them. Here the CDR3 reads CSVTMGTHAYEQYF. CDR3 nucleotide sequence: TGCAGCGTTACGATGGGGACTCATGCCTACGAGCAGTACTTC.

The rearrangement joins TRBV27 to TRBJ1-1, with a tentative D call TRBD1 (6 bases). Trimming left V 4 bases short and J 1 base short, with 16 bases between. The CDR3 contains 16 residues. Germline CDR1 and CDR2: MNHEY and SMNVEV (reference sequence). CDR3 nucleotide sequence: TGTGCCAGCAGTTACTCTGGGGGGGCTACGAACACTGAAGCTTTCTTT. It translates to CASSYSGGATNTEAFF.

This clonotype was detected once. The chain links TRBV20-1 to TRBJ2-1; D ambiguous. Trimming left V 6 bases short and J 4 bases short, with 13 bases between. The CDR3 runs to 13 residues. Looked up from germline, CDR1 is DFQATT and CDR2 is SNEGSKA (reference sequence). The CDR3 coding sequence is TGCAGTGCCCCGTCCCACGCTTACAATGAGCAGTTCTTC. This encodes CSAPSHAYNEQFF.

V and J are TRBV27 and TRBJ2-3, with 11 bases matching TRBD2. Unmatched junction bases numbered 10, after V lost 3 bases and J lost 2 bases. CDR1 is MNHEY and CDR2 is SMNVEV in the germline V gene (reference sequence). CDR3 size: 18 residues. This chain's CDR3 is CASSFRYRTSGPTDTQYF. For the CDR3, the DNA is TGTGCCAGCAGTTTCCGGTATAGGACTAGCGGGCCCACAGATACGCAGTATTTT.

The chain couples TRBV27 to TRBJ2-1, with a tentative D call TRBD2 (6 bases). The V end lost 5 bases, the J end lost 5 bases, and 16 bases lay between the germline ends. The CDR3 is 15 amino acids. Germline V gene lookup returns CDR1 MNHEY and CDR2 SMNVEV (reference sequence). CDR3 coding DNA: TGTGCCAGCAGTCCCTTAGCGGATCCCCACAATGAGCAGTTCTTC. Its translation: CASSPLADPHNEQFF.

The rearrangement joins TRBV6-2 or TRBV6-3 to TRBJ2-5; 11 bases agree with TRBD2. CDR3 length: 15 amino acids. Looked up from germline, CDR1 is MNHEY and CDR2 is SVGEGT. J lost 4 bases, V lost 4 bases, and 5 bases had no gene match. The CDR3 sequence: CASSWGLAERETQYF. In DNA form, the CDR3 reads TGTGCCAGCAGTTGGGGACTAGCGGAGCGAGAGACCCAGTACTTC.

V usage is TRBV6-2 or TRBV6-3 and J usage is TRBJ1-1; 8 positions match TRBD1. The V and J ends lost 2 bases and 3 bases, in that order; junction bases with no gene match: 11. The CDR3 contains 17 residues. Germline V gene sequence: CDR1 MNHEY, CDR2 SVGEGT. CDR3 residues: CASSYGGQARGDTEAFF. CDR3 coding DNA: TGTGCCAGCAGTTACGGGGGACAGGCCAGAGGGGACACTGAAGCTTTCTTT.

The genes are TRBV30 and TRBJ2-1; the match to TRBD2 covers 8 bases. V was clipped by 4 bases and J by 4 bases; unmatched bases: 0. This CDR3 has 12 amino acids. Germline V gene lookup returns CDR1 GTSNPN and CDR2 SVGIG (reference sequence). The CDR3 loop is CAWKRGYNEQFF. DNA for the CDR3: TGTGCCTGGAAGCGGGGGTACAATGAGCAGTTCTTC.